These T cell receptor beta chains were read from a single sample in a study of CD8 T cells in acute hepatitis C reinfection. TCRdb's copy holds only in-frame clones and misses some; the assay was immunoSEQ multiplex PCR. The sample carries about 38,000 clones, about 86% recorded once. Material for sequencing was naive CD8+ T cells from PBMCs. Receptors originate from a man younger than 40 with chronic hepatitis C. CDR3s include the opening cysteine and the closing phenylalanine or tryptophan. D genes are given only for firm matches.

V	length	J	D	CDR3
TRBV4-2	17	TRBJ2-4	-	CASSPVTAAVAKNIQYF
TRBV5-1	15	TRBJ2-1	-	CASSLADSSYNEQFF
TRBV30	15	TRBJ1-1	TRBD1	CAWSAAVRGHTEAFF
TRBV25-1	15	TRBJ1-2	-	CASSSLTTVGYGYTF
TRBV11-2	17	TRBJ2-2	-	CASSLDPADANTGELFF
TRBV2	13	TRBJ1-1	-	CASSPRGDTEAFF
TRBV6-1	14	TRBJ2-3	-	CASSLQGTTDTQYF
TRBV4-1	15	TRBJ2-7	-	CASSQTEFPDYEQYF
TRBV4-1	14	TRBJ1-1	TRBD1	CASSQGQGATEAFF
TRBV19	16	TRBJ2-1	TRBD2	CASSIGAGGLFDEQFF
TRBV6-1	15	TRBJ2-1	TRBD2	CASSEGLAAYNEQFF
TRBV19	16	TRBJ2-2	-	CASSIVFLAYTGELFF
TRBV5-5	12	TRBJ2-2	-	CASSVQHGELFF
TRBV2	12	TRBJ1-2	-	CASIDAGRGYTF
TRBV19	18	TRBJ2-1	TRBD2	CASSIAFPSGSSYNEQFF
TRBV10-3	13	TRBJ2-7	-	CAISGTLTYEQYF
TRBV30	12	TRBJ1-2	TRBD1	CAWSDRGEGYTF
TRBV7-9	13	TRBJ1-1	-	CASSLVGNTEAFF
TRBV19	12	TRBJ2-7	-	CASSIGGDEQYF
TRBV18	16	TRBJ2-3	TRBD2	CASSPPGLVVTDTQYF
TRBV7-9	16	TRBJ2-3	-	CASSPRSGPSTDTQYF
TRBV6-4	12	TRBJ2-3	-	CASSDSLDTQYF
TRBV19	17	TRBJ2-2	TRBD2	CASRLTSEFLNTGELFF
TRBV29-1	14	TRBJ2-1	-	CSAPGVLEYNEQFF
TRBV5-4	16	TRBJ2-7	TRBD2	CASSGGRAGGLYEQYF
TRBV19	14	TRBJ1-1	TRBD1	CASSMPGTGNEAFF
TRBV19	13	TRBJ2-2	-	CASTLGGHGELFF
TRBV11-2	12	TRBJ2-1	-	CASGGSNNEQFF
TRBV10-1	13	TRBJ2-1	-	CASSEIMGGEQFF
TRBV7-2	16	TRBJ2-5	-	CASSLYGRGLQETQYF
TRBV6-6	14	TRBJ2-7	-	CASTLTGPLEEQYF
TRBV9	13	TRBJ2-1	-	CASSEWAGDEQFF
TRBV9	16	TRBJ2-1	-	CASSVEGGEVYNEQFF
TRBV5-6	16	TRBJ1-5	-	CASSLESFGSNQPQHF
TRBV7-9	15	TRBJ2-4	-	CASGPLGRGKNIQYF
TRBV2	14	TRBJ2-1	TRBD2	CASSGSGSNNEQFF
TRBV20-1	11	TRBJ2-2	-	CSAEESGELFF
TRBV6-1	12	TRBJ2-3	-	CASSDPTDTQYF
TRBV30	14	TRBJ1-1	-	CAWIPEGEHTEAFF
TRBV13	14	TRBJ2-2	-	CASSPRTAPGELFF
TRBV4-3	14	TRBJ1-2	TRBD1	CASSPAAGGDGYTF
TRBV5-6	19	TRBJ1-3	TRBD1	CASSLRGQGLLMAGNTIYF
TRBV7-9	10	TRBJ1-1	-	CASSLEVAFF
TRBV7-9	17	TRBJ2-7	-	CASSLVGGLDTSYEQYF
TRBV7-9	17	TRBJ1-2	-	CASSPLSGTSTFYGYTF
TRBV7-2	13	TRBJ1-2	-	CASSLEGTYGYTF
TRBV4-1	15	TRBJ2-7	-	CASSPNIGGIDEQYF
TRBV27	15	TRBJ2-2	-	CASSFDRGYTGELFF
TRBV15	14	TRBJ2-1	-	CATSRGEGIDEQFF
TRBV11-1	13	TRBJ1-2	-	CASSLAETYGYTF
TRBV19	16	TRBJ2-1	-	CASSIAGGPSGNEQFF
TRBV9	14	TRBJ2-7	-	CASSVDGVGDEQYF
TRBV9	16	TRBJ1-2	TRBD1	CASSVGQGANWNGYTF
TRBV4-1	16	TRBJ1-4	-	CASSRIRTADSEKLFF
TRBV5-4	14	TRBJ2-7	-	CASSLGTTGYEQYF